This record looks at one TCR beta chain sequence and its context. This record belongs to a study of control samples from healthy donors and cancer patients. Clones were read by immunoSEQ multiplex PCR, and TCRdb kept only the in-frame ones, dropping some. The sample shows approximately 90,000 clones, about 88% of them seen only once. J gave up 1 base and V 1 base, and 6 bases lay outside the gene matches. Germline V gives CDR1 KGHSH, CDR2 LQKENI. This CDR3 region has 16 residues. J is TRBJ1-1 and V is TRBV18, with 7 bases lining up with TRBD1. Material for sequencing was blood. The receptor was derived from a woman in her 70s in good health. CDR3 protein: CASSPLDRAPNTEAFF. CDR3 nucleotide sequence: TGTGCCAGCTCACCACTCGACAGGGCTCCGAACACTGAAGCTTTCTTT.